By share of the sample, the clone carrying this TCR beta chain is medium-sized. This sample was included in a study of spatial heterogeneity in lung cancer. Study background: The mean occurrence of each unique TCR and UMI combination in raw reads exceeded nine.

Every individual TCR cDNA molecule carried its own unique molecular identifier, which allowed correction of PCR and sequencing errors. TCRdb re-called the 5' RACE reads with MiXCR, one entry per CDR3 protein. The sample carries about 3,300 distinct CDR3 sequences, 9.8% recorded once. Sample time point: sample taken at primary tumor resection. Untreated early-stage non-small cell lung cancer patients, 55 to 85 in total, were the donors. Sequencing covered unsorted whole RNA taken from tumor, nontumor lung or frozen PBMC. This receptor was obtained from a male donor with early-stage non-small cell lung cancer. This specimen was normal lung tissue next to the tumor, taken at surgery.

Here the CDR3 DNA reads TGTGCCAGCAGTACCCTACGAGGCGGTGTCGTCAATCAGCCCCAGCATTTT. It is translated as CASSTLRGGVVNQPQHF. The V call is TRBV28, the J call TRBJ1-5, with D uncertain. The CDR3 sequence is 17 residues long. Trimming cost V 5 bases and J 3 bases, with 20 bases left between them. In germline, CDR1 is MDHEN, CDR2 SYDVKM.